These 32 T cell receptor beta chains share one sample of origin, sequenced in a study of cytomegalovirus exposure and HLA in healthy donors. Generated by immunoSEQ multiplex PCR, the TCRdb table keeps only in-frame clones and is missing some. The sample has fewer than 85,000 clones, approximately 96% seen once. The sample consisted of PBMCs. These receptors came from a woman aged 18-29 years in good health and CMV-seronegative.

The rearrangement links TRBV6-5 to TRBJ2-1, with D perhaps TRBD2 (6 bases). The CDR3 runs to 13 residues. The germline CDR1 and CDR2 sequences are MNHEY and SVGAGI. Trimming shortened V by 6 bases and J by 7 bases, and 13 bases separated the two germline ends. CDR3 residues: CASSYYRENEQFF. The CDR3 DNA sequence: TGTGCCAGCAGCTATTACCGGGAGAATGAGCAGTTCTTC.

The rearrangement uses TRBV5-5 and TRBJ2-7, with TRBD2 identical over 8 bases. J lost 5 bases, V lost 4 bases, and 11 bases had no gene match. The CDR3 runs 15 residues. CDR1 and CDR2 (germline): SGHKS, YYEKEE (reference sequence). CDR3 region: CASSPMVSGSNEQYF. Here the CDR3 DNA reads TGTGCCAGCAGCCCCATGGTCAGCGGGAGTAACGAGCAGTACTTC.

Worth noting for this clone: A junction end diverges from the germline sequence, so it may reflect a read error. This chain connects TRBV7-9 to TRBJ2-1, with 11 bases lining up with TRBD2. CDR1 and CDR2 (germline): SEHNR, FQNEAQ (reference sequence). The CDR3 consists of 12 residues. CDR3 in DNA: TGTGCCAGCAGCTTTTTAGCGGGAGGGCCGGTCTTC. This translates into CASSFLAGGPVF.

J is TRBJ1-1 and V is TRBV19, with a possible D match to TRBD1 (5 bases). The V and J ends lost 3 bases and 1 base respectively, with 21 bases between them. CDR3 length: 18 amino acids. CDR1 is LNHDA and CDR2 is SQIVND in the germline V gene (reference sequence). The CDR3 DNA reads TGTGCCAGTAGTATTGGAAGGACACCAAACTACCGGAACACTGAAGCTTTCTTT. Protein: CASSIGRTPNYRNTEAFF.

This chain connects TRBV5-1 to TRBJ2-7; D unresolved. Germline V CDR1 and CDR2: SGHRS, YFSETQ. V dropped 0 bases and J dropped 4 bases, with 17 bases sitting between them. The CDR3 is 16 residues long. In DNA, the CDR3 is TGCGCCAGCAGCTTGGCCTGGGCAGAGTCCTGGTACGAGCAGTACTTC. Translation gives CASSLAWAESWYEQYF.

This clone was detected a few times. The gene calls are TRBV6-5 and TRBJ2-1; 8 bases are a match to TRBD2. Germline V lookup: CDR1 MNHEY, CDR2 SVGAGI. The V gene end was trimmed by 7 bases and the J gene end by 3 bases; junction bases not matched to a gene: 8. The CDR3 runs 15 residues. DNA for the CDR3: TGTGCCAGCACCGCGGATAGCGGGAACTACAATGAGCAGTTCTTC. This sequence encodes CASTADSGNYNEQFF.

This rearrangement joins TRBV7-9 to TRBJ2-4; no definite D call. The germline V and J ends were trimmed by 3 bases and 6 bases, with 9 bases remaining between them. The CDR3 spans 13 residues. Germline V gene data show CDR1 as SEHNR and CDR2 as FQNEAQ (reference sequence). CDR3 in amino acids: CASSLGDGNIQYF. As DNA, the CDR3 is TGTGCCAGCAGCTTGGGCGACGGAAACATTCAGTACTTC.

This clone showed up just once. The chain couples TRBV28 to TRBJ2-3, with 7 bases fitting TRBD1. The CDR3 runs to 17 residues. The germline V gene has CDR1 MDHEN and CDR2 SYDVKM. V gave up 7 bases and J gave up 1 base; unmatched junction bases: 14. CDR3 sequence: CASKGANINLGTDTQYF. CDR3 coding DNA: TGTGCCAGCAAGGGGGCAAACATAAACTTGGGCACAGATACGCAGTATTTT.

The V call is TRBV5-1, the J call TRBJ2-7, with 8 bases aligning to TRBD2. The V and J ends lost 5 bases and 7 bases, in that order; junction bases with no gene match: 11. CDR3 length equals 14 residues. Per germline, CDR1 SGHRS and CDR2 YFSETQ. The CDR3 protein is CASRHERELGEQYF. In DNA, the CDR3 is TGCGCCAGCAGGCATGAGCGGGAGTTGGGGGAGCAGTACTTC. Combining the CDR3 with reference TRBV5-1 and TRBJ2-7 gives the whole variable domain KAGVTQTPRYLIKTRGQQVTLSCSPISGHRSVSWYQQTPGQGLQFLFEYFSETQRNKGNFPGRFSGRQFSNSRSEMNVSTLELGDSALYLCASRHERELGEQYFGPGTRLTVT.

Only one count was recorded for this clone. The J gene is TRBJ2-1, the V gene TRBV4-1; D is ambiguous. The germline V gene has CDR1 MGHRA and CDR2 YSYEKL. V was shortened by 0 bases and J by 9 bases, with 6 bases between the two germline ends. CDR3 length: 12 amino acids. Here the CDR3 reads CASSQDGGEQFF. CDR3 coding DNA: TGCGCCAGCAGCCAAGATGGCGGTGAGCAGTTCTTC.

The rearrangement joins TRBV12-5 to TRBJ2-7; TRBD2 matches 11 bases. J gave up 2 bases and V 2 bases, and 8 bases lay outside the gene matches. Looked up from germline, CDR1 is LGHNT and CDR2 is FRNRAP. The CDR3 contains 17 residues. CDR3 nucleotides: TGTGCTAGTGGTTTGTCTTCCGGGACTAGCGGTACCTACGAGCAGTACTTC. Amino acids: CASGLSSGTSGTYEQYF.

CDR3: CASSQVDRESGNTIYF. In DNA form, the CDR3 reads TGTGCCAGCAGCCAAGTAGACAGGGAATCTGGAAACACCATATATTTT. The gene calls are TRBV4-2 and TRBJ1-3, with TRBD1 matching over 7 bases. CDR1 and CDR2 (germline): LGHNA, YNFKEQ. V was clipped by 1 base and J by 1 base; unmatched bases: 4. The CDR3 sequence is 16 residues long.

The chain recombines TRBV9 with TRBJ2-7, with a tentative D call TRBD1 (6 bases). Between the trimmed V and J ends, which lost 3 bases and 2 bases, there was a span of 18 bases. CDR3 size: 16 residues. Germline V gene data show CDR1 as SGDLS and CDR2 as YYNGEE. The CDR3 region has the DNA TGTGCCAGCAGCGCCGTAGCTACGGACAGAACCTACGAGCAGTACTTC. Translation: CASSAVATDRTYEQYF. Filled out from reference TRBV9 and TRBJ2-7, the complete variable domain reads DSGVTQTPKHLITATGQRVTLRCSPRSGDLSVYWYQQSLDQGLQFLIQYYNGEERAKGNILERFSAQQFPDLHSELNLSSLELGDSALYFCASSAVATDRTYEQYFGPGTRLTVT.

V is TRBV4-1 and J is TRBJ1-4; D is ambiguous. Per the germline V gene, CDR1 is MGHRA and CDR2 is YSYEKL. V lost 0 bases and J 5 bases, leaving 7 bases between the germline ends. The CDR3 length is 14 residues. Here the CDR3 reads CASSQDGLNEKLFF. The DNA for the CDR3 is TGCGCCAGCAGCCAAGATGGACTAAATGAAAAACTGTTTTTT.

This chain links TRBV7-8 with TRBJ2-5; TRBD2 aligns across 8 bases. CDR3 size: 15 residues. Trimming at V came to 5 bases and at J to 0 bases, leaving 5 bases not matched to a gene. Germline V CDR1 and CDR2: SGHVS, FQNEAQ. The chain's CDR3 is CASSGSGTDQETQYF. CDR3 in DNA: TGTGCCAGCAGCGGTAGCGGGACCGACCAAGAGACCCAGTACTTC.

J is TRBJ2-1 and V is TRBV28, with D maybe TRBD2 (5 bases). Germline values: CDR1 MDHEN, CDR2 SYDVKM. CDR3 size: 12 residues. V was pared by 6 bases and J by 7 bases, with 10 bases between. CDR3 protein: CASSILGNEQFF. The CDR3 nucleotides read TGTGCCAGCAGCATACTAGGAAATGAGCAGTTCTTC.

This chain links TRBV28 with TRBJ2-1; 13 nucleotides agree with TRBD2. V gave up 6 bases and J gave up 8 bases; unmatched junction bases: 10. This CDR3 comprises 16 residues. Germline V lookup: CDR1 MDHEN, CDR2 SYDVKM. In nucleotides, the CDR3 is TGTGCCAGCAGCGTGACCGGGACTAGCGGGAATTATGAGCAGTTCTTC. Translation gives CASSVTGTSGNYEQFF.

V is TRBV30 and J is TRBJ2-3; 14 bases align to TRBD2. Germline V CDR1 and CDR2: GTSNPN, SVGIG (reference sequence). The CDR3 sequence is 20 residues long. V dropped 1 base and J dropped 4; count of bases not matched to a gene: 16. The CDR3 DNA is TGTGCCTGGAGTGGATTCCCCGGGACTAGCGGGAGAGTGAAAGCAGATACGCAGTATTTT. This sequence encodes CAWSGFPGTSGRVKADTQYF.

J is TRBJ2-1 and V is TRBV28; TRBD1 aligns across 7 bases. This CDR3 has 14 amino acids. The junction had 9 bases not matched to a gene; V was cut back by 5 bases and J by 8 bases. CDR1 and CDR2 (germline): MDHEN, SYDVKM. The CDR3 spells CASSPYQGVDEQFF. DNA for the CDR3: TGTGCCAGCAGTCCTTATCAGGGGGTCGATGAGCAGTTCTTC.

The rearrangement links TRBV28 to TRBJ1-5; D possibly corresponds to TRBD1 (5 bases). The CDR3 extends over 15 amino acids. Germline CDR1 is MDHEN and CDR2 is SYDVKM. The germline V and J ends were trimmed by 2 bases and 6 bases, with 14 bases remaining between them. CDR3 sequence (DNA): TGTGCCAGCAGTTTAATTTCCAGGGTACGTCAGCCCCAGCATTTT. This codes for CASSLISRVRQPQHF.

CDR3 DNA: TGTGCCAGCAGTTGGGGGGGGACTGGGTCCAATGAGCAGTTCTTC. Translated: CASSWGGTGSNEQFF. The gene calls are TRBV27 and TRBJ2-1; 7 bases match TRBD2. Trimming at V came to 4 bases and at J to 6 bases, leaving 9 bases not matched to a gene. CDR1 and CDR2 (germline): MNHEY, SMNVEV (reference sequence). This CDR3 comprises 15 residues.

The genes are TRBV5-4 and TRBJ2-1; perhaps TRBD2 as D (6 bases). The germline V gene encodes CDR1 SGHNT and CDR2 YYREEE (reference sequence). Trimming removed 0 bases at V and 5 bases at J, with 9 bases between. The CDR3 totals 14 residues. The CDR3 region is CASSLDGGNNEQFF. CDR3 in DNA: TGTGCCAGCAGCTTGGATGGCGGGAACAATGAGCAGTTCTTC. Filled out from reference TRBV5-4 and TRBJ2-1, the complete variable domain reads ETGVTQSPTHLIKTRGQQVTLRCSSQSGHNTVSWYQQALGQGPQFIFQYYREEENGRGNFPPRFSGLQFPNYSSELNVNALELDDSALYLCASSLDGGNNEQFFGPGTRLTVL.

This clone was seen just once. The V call is TRBV27, the J call TRBJ1-6; D gene uncertain. This CDR3 region has 15 residues. V lost 2 bases and J 10 bases, leaving 15 bases between the germline ends. Germline loops: CDR1 MNHEY, CDR2 SMNVEV (reference sequence). The CDR3 loop is CASSLPASGRSPLHF. In nucleotides, the CDR3 is TGTGCCAGCAGTTTACCCGCAAGCGGGAGGTCACCCCTCCACTTT.

V gene TRBV5-1 combines with J gene TRBJ2-1; a weak D match, TRBD2 (5 bases). CDR3 size: 14 residues. Between the trimmed V and J ends, which lost 1 base and 5 bases, there was a span of 10 bases. Germline-derived CDR1 and CDR2 are SGHRS and YFSETQ. The CDR3 sequence is CASSLNAGDNEQFF. For the CDR3, the DNA is TGCGCCAGCAGCTTGAATGCCGGGGACAATGAGCAGTTCTTC.

The rearrangement joins TRBV5-8 to TRBJ1-1; D not resolved. With 2 bases removed from V and 5 bases from J, the gap between germline ends came to 4 bases. Germline values: CDR1 SGHTS, CDR2 YDEGEE. This CDR3 is built from 11 residues. CDR3 DNA sequence: TGTGCCAGCAGCTTTCCGACTGAAGCTTTCTTT. Its translation is CASSFPTEAFF.

This clone was observed a single time. Written as DNA, the CDR3 is TGTGCCACCAGCATCACGGACAAACCGAATCAGCCCCAGCATTTT. As protein: CATSITDKPNQPQHF. The chain uses TRBV15 and TRBJ1-5; perhaps TRBD1 as D (5 bases). Trimming shortened V by 4 bases and J by 4 bases, and 14 bases separated the two germline ends. Germline V gives CDR1 LNHNV, CDR2 YYDKDF (reference sequence). CDR3 size: 15 residues.

The rearrangement links TRBV27 to TRBJ2-7, with 8 bases fitting TRBD2. There are 18 residues in the CDR3. Germline V CDR1 and CDR2: MNHEY, SMNVEV (reference sequence). V was clipped by 4 bases and J by 3 bases; unmatched bases: 17. The CDR3 reads CASSSRGGPARDLYEQYF. CDR3 nucleotides: TGTGCCAGCAGTTCCCGGGGGGGACCAGCGAGGGATCTCTACGAGCAGTACTTC.

The chain employs TRBV9 and TRBJ2-5; D might be TRBD1 (6 bases). This CDR3 is built from 14 residues. V gave up 0 bases and J gave up 4 bases, with 10 bases separating them. Germline values: CDR1 SGDLS, CDR2 YYNGEE. The DNA of the CDR3 is TGTGCCAGCAGCGTAGCGGCAGGGGTAGAGACCCAGTACTTC. Amino acids: CASSVAAGVETQYF.

The chain links TRBV11-3 to TRBJ2-7; TRBD1 matches at 9 bases. CDR1 and CDR2 (germline): SGHNT, YENEEA. The J segment lost 6 bases and the V segment lost 4 bases, leaving 13 bases of the junction unmatched. The CDR3 length is 16 residues. CDR3 coding DNA: TGTGCCAGCAGCTCGTCGACAGGGGGATCCCGGACCGAGCAGTACTTC. This translates into CASSSSTGGSRTEQYF.

J is TRBJ2-1 and V is TRBV11-3; 9 bases align to TRBD2. Losses at the gene ends were 3 bases for V and 5 bases for J; bases not matched to a gene: 2. CDR1 and CDR2 from the germline V gene are SGHNT and YENEEA. CDR3 length: 14 residues. CDR3 DNA: TGTGCCAGCAGCTTGACTAGCGGAAACAATGAGCAGTTCTTC. This codes for CASSLTSGNNEQFF.

V gene TRBV28 combines with J gene TRBJ2-7; TRBD1 matches 7 bases. The CDR3 runs to 16 residues. Trimming took 6 bases from V and 2 from J; bases not matched to a gene: 13. Germline values: CDR1 MDHEN, CDR2 SYDVKM. CDR3: CASSTRETGITYEQYF. In DNA, the CDR3 is TGTGCCAGCAGCACGAGGGAGACAGGGATTACCTACGAGCAGTACTTC.

The chain is built from TRBV18 and TRBJ1-2, with D possibly TRBD1 on 6 matching bases. The germline V and J ends were trimmed by 4 bases and 7 bases, with 13 bases remaining between them. The CDR3 length is 13 residues. Looked up from germline, CDR1 is KGHSH and CDR2 is LQKENI. The chain's CDR3 is CASSHNWTAGYTF. In DNA form, the CDR3 reads TGTGCCAGCTCACACAATTGGACAGCTGGCTACACCTTC. The complete variable domain, with remaining parts taken from reference TRBV18 and TRBJ1-2, reads NAGVMQNPRHLVRRRGQEARLRCSPMKGHSHVYWYRQLPEEGLKFMVYLQKENIIDESGMPKERFSAEFPKEGPSILRIQQVVRGDSAAYFCASSHNWTAGYTFGSGTRLTVV.